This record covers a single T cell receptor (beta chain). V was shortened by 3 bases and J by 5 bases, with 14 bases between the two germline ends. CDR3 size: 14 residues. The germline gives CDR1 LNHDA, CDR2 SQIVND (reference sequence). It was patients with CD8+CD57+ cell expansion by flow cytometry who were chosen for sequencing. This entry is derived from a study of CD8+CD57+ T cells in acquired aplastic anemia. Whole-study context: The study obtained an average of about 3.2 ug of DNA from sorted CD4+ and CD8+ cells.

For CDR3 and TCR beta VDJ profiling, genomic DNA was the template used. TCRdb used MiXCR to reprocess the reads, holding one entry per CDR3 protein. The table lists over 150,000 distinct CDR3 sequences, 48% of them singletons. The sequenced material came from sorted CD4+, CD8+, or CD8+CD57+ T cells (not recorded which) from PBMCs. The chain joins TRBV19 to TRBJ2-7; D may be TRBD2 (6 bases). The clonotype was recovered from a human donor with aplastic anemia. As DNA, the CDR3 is TGTGCCAGTAGTATTATGGAGGGATCCCACGAGCAGTACTTC. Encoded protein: CASSIMEGSHEQYF.